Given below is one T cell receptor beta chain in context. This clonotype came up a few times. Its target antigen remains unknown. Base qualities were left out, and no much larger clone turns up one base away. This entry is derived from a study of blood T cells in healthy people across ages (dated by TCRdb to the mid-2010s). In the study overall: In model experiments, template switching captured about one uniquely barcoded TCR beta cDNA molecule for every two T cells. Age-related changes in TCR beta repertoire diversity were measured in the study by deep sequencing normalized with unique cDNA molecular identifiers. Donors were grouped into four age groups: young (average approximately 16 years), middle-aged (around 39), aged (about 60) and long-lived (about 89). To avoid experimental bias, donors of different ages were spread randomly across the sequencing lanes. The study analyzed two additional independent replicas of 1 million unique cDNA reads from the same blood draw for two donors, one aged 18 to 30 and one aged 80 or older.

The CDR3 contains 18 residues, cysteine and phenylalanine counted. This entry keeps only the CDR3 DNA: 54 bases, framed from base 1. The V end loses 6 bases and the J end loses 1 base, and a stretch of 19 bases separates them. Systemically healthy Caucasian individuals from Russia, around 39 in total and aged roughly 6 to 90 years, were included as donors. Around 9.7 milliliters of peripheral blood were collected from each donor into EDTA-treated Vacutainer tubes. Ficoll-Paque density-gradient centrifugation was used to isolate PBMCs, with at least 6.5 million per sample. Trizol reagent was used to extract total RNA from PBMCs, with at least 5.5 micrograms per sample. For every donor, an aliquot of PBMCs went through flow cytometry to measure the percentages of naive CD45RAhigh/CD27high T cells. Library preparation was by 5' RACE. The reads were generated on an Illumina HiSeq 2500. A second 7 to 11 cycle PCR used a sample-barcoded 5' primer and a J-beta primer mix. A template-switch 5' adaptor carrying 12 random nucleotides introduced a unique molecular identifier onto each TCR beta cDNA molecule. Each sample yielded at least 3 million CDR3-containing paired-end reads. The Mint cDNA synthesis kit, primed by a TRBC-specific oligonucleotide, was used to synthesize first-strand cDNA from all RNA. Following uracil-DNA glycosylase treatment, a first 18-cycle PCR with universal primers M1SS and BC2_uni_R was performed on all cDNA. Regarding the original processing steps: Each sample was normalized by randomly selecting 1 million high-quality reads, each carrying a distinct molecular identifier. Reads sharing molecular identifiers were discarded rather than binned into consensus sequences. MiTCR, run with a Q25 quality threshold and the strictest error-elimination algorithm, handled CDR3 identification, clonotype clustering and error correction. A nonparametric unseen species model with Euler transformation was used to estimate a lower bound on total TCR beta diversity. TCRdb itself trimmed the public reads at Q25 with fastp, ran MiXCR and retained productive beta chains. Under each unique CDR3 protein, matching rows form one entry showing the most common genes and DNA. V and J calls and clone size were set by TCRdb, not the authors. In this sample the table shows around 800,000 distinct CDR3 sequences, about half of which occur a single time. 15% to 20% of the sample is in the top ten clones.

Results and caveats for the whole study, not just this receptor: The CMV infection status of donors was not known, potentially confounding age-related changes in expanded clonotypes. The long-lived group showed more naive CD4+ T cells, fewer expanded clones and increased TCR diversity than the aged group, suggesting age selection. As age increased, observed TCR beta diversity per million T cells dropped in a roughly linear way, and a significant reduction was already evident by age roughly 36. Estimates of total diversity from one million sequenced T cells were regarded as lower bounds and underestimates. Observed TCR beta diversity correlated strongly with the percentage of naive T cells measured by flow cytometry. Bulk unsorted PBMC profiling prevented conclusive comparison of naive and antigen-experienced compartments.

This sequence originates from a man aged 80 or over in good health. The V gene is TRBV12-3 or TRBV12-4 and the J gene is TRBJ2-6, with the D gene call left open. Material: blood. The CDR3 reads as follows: CASSPRPSFTSGANVLTF. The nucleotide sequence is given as TGTGCCAGCAGCCCTAGGCCGTCTTTCACGTCTGGGGCCAACGTCCTGACTTTC.